Listed here is a single TCR beta chain. While infection was still active, Seattle patients were enrolled and then followed longitudinally. Trimming stripped 1 base from V and 10 bases from J, with 14 bases between. The CDR3 spans 13 residues. Germline V lookup: CDR1 SGHDT, CDR2 YYEEEE. In the original workflow: Nucleated cell number was recorded as an estimate derived from reference gene primer amplification. Sequencing used immunoSEQ multiplex PCR; TCRdb keeps in-frame clones, though not all of them. For V, J and clone size, that table is used; D and trimming come from the DNA. Of 150,000 to 200,000 clones in the sample, roughly 76% were seen once. This entry is derived from a study of blood T cell repertoires in COVID-19. Study information: Samples taken during acute and convalescent COVID-19 were collected in the United States, Italy and Spain. PBMCs, B-cell-depleted T cells, or T cells provided the cDNA or gDNA that made up the material.

This clonotype was sampled from a woman older than 75 with COVID-19, enrolled during active disease. The chain combines TRBV5-6 with TRBJ1-1; tentative D call: TRBD1 (6 bases). Source material: peripheral blood. This CDR3 is CASSLRQGGGAFF. The CDR3 bases are TGTGCCAGCAGCTTGCGCCAGGGAGGGGGAGCTTTCTTT. Supplemented by reference TRBV5-6 and TRBJ1-1, the full variable domain reads DAGVTQSPTHLIKTRGQQVTLRCSPKSGHDTVSWYQQALGQGPQFIFQYYEEEERQRGNFPDRFSGHQFPNYSSELNVNALLLGDSALYLCASSLRQGGGAFFGQGTRLTVV.